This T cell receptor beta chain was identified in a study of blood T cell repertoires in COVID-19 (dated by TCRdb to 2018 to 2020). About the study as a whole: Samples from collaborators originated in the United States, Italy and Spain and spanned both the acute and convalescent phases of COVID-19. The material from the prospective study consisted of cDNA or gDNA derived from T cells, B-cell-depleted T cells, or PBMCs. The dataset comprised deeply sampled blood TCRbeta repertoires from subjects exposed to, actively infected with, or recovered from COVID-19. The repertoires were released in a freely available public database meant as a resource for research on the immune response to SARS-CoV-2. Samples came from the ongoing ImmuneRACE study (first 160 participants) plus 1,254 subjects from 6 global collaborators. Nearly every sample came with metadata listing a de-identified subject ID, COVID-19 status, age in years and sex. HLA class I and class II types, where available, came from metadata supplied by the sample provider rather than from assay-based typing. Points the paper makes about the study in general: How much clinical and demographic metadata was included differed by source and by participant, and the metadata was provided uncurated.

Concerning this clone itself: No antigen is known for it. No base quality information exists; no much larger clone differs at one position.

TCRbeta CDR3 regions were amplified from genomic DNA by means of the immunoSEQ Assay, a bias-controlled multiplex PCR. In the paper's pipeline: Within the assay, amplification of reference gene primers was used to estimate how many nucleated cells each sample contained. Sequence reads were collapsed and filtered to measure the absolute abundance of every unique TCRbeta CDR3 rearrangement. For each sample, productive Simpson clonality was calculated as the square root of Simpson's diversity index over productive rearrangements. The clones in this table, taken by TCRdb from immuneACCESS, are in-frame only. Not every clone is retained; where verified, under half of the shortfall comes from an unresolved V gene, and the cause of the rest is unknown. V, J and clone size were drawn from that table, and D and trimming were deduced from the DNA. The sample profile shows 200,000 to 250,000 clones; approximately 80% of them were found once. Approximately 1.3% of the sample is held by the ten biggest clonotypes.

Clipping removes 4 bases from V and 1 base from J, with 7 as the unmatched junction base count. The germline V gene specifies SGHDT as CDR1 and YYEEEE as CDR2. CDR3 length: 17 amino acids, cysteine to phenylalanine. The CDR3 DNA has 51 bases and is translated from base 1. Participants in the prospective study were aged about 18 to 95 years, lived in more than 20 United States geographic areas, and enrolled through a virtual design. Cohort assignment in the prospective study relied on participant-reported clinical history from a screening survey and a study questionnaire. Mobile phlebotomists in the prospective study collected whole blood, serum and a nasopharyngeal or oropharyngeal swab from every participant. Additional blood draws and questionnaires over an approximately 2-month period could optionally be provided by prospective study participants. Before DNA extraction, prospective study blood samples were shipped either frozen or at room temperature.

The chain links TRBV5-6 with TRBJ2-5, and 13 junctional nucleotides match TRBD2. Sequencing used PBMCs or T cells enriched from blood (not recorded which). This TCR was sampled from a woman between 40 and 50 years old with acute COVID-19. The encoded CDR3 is CASSRRTSGSLQETQYF. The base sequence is TGTGCCAGCAGCCGAAGGACTAGCGGGAGTCTCCAAGAGACCCAGTACTTC.